The T cell receptor (beta chain) under discussion was sequenced for a study of Graves' ophthalmopathy and Graves' hyperthyroidism. Study observations and caveats: With almost 90% sensitivity and more than 75% specificity, a 13-signature model separated ophthalmopathy from stable hyperthyroidism.

RNA served as the template for amplifying TCR beta CDR3 regions. The first-round RT-PCR employed HTBI primers together with the Qiagen OneStep RT-PCR kit. A multiplex PCR was then performed as the second round. TCRdb used MiXCR to reprocess the multiplex PCR reads, holding one entry per CDR3 protein. This sample has almost 400,000 distinct CDR3 sequences; about 17% occur once, and the top ten carry 1.5% to 2%. Germline assignment: CDR1 LGHNA and CDR2 YSLEER. Germline trimming cut 0 bases from V and 8 bases from J; bases unmatched to any gene: 9. CDR3 size: 15 residues. This clonotype came up many times. Its antigen is still unknown. Diagnosis used clinical symptoms, serum thyroxine, TRAb, thyroid ultrasound and orbital computed tomography. The authors isolated PBMCs from around 10 ml of fresh peripheral blood.

The gene calls are TRBV4-3 and TRBJ1-2, with 7 bases lining up with TRBD1. Sequencing was performed on peripheral blood. The receptor was derived from a woman younger than 30 with Graves' ophthalmopathy. The CDR3 DNA sequence: TGCGCCAGCAGCCAAGAGATTGGCAGGGGGAGCGGCTACACCTTC. It yields the protein CASSQEIGRGSGYTF.